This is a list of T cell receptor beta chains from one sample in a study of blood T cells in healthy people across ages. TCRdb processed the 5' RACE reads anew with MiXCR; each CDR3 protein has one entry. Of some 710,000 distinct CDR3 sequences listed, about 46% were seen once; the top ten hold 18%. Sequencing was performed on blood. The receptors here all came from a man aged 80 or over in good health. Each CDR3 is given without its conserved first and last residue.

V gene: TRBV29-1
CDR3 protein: SGTRGTSEETQY

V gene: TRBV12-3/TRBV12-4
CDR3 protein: ASTGDRTSYTDTQY

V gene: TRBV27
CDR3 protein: ASSLQRSSYNEQF

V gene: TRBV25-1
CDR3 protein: ASKGAADRGDTQY

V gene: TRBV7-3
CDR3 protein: ASSLAQGLVYEQY

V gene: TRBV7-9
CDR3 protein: ASSSETSGRPKWQF

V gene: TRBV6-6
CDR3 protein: ASSGDLGAYEQY

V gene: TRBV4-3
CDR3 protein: ASSQERSRSYNEQF

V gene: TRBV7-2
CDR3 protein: ASSLDRRSHEQY

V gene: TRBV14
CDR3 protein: ASRGPGPGVQF

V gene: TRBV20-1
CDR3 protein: SVQLASGRWRYNEQF

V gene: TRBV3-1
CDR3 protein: ASSRDTAGGKTREQY

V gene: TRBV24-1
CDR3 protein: ATSDVTSDRGPRTQY

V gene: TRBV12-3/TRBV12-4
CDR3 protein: ASSRNTGGRDQPQH

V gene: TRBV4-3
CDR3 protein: ASSQVPGRETQY

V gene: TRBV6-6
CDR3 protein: ASSYLKGGANVLT